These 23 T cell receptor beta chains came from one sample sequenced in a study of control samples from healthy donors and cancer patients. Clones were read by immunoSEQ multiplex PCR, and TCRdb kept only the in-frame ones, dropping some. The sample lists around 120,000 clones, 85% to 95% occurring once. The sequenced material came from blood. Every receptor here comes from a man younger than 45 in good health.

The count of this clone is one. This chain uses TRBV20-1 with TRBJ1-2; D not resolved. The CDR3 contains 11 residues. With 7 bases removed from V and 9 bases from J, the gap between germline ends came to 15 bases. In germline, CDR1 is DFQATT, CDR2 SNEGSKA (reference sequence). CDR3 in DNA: TGCAGTGTCAAGCGGAGGGAGCGCTACACCTTC. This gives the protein CSVKRRERYTF.

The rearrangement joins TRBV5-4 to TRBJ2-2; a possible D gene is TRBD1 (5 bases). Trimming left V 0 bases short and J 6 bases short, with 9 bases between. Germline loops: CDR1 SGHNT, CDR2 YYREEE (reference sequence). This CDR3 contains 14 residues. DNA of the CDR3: TGTGCCAGCAGCTTGGAATTACAGGCCGGGGAGCTGTTTTTT. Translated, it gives CASSLELQAGELFF. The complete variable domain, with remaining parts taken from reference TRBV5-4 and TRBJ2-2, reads ETGVTQSPTHLIKTRGQQVTLRCSSQSGHNTVSWYQQALGQGPQFIFQYYREEENGRGNFPPRFSGLQFPNYSSELNVNALELDDSALYLCASSLELQAGELFFGEGSRLTVL.

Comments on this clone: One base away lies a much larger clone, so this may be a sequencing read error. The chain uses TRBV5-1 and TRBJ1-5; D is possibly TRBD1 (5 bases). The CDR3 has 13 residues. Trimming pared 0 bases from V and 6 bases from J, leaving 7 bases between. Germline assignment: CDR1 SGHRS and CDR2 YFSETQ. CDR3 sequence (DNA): TGCGCCAGCAGCTTGGAAGGGGCTCAGCCCCAGCATTTT. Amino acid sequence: CASSLEGAQPQHF. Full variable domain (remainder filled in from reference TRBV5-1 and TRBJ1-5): KAGVTQTPRYLIKTRGQQVTLSCSPISGHRSVSWYQQTPGQGLQFLFEYFSETQRNKGNFPGRFSGRQFSNSRSEMNVSTLELGDSALYLCASSLEGAQPQHFGDGTRLSIL.

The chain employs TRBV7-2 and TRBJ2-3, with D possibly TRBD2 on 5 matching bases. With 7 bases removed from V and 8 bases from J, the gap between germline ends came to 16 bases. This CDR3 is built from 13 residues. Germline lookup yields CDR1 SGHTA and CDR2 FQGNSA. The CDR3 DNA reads TGTGCCAGCAACCCACCCCCTAGCAGTACGCAGTATTTT. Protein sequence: CASNPPPSSTQYF.

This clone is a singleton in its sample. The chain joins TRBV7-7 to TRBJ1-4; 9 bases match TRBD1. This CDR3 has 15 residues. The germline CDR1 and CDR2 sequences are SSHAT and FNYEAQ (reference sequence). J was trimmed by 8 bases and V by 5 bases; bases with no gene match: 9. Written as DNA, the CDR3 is TGTGCCAGCAGCCGAGGACAGGGGTTGAGGGAAAAACTGTTTTTT. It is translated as CASSRGQGLREKLFF.

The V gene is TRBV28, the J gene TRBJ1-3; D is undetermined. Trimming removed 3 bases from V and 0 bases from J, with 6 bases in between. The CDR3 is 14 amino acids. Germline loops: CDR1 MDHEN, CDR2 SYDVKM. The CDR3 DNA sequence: TGTGCCAGCAGTTTCTTATCCTCTGGAAACACCATATATTTT. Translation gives CASSFLSSGNTIYF.

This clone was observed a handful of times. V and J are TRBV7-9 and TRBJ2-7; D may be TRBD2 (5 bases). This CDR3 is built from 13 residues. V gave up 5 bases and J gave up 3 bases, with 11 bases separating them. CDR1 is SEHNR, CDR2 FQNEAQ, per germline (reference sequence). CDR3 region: CASSPPGSYEQYV. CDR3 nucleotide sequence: TGTGCCAGCAGCCCCCCGGGGAGCTACGAGCAGTACGTC.

The CDR3, as DNA: TGTGCCAGCAGCAAATATTTCGGGGGGATCCTCTACGAGCAGTACGTC. Translated, it gives CASSKYFGGILYEQYV. This sequence joins TRBV21-1 and TRBJ2-7; TRBD2, the D gene given by the table, was not confirmed from the DNA. TRBV21-1 is termed a pseudogene. The CDR3 is made up of 16 amino acids.

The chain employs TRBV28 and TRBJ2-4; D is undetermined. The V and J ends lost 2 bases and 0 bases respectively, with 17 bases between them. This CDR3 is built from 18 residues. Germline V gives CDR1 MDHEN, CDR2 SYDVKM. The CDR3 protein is CASSLRVADLLAKNIQYF. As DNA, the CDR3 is TGTGCCAGCAGTTTACGGGTCGCGGACCTCCTAGCCAAAAACATTCAGTACTTC.

The CDR3 here is CAISSGGIDQPQHF. Written as DNA, the CDR3 is TGTGCCATCAGCTCCGGGGGAATCGATCAGCCCCAGCATTTT. The genes are TRBV10-3 and TRBJ1-5, with D possibly being TRBD1 (5 bases). The CDR3 covers 14 residues. CDR1 is ENHRY, CDR2 SYGVKD, per germline. The V gene lost 6 bases and the J gene lost 5 bases, with 14 bases spanning the gap.

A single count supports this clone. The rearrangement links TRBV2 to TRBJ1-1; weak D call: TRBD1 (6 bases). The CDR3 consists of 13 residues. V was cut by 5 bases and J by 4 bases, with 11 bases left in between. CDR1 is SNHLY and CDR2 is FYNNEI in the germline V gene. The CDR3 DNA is TGTGCCAGCAGTTCGAAGGGGGGCACTGAAGCTTTCTTT. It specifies CASSSKGGTEAFF.

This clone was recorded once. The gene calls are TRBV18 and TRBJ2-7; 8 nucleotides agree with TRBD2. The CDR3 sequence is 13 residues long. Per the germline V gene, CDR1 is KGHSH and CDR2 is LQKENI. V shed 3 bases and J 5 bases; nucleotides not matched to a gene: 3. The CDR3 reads CASSPTGGDEQYV. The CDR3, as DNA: TGTGCCAGCTCACCCACGGGAGGGGACGAGCAGTACGTC.

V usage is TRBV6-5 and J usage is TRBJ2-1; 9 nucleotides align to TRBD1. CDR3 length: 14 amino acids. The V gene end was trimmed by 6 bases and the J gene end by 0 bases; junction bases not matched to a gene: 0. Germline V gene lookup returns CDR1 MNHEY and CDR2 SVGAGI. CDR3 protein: CASRDRGSYNEQFF. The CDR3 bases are TGTGCCAGCAGGGACAGGGGCTCCTACAATGAGCAGTTCTTC.

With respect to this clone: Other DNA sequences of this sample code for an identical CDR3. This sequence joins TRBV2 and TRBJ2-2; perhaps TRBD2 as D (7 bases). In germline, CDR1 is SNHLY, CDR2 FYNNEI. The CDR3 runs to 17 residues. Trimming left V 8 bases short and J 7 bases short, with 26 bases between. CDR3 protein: CASRTGRGGTVGGELFF. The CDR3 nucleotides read TGTGCCAGCCGGACGGGGAGGGGGGGGACTGTAGGCGGGGAGCTGTTTTTT.

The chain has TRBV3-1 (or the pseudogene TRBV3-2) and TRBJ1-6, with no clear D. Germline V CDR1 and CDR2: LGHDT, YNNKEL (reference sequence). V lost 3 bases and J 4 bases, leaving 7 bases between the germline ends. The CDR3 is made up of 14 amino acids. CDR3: CASSQPRYNSPLHF. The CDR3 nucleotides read TGTGCCAGCAGCCAGCCGAGATATAATTCACCCCTCCACTTT.

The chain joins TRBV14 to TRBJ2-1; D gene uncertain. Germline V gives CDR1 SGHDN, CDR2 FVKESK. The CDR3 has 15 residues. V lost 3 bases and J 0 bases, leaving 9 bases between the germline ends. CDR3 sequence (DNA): TGTGCCAGCAGCCAGGGCAGTAGCTCCTACAATGAGCAGTTCTTC. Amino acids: CASSQGSSSYNEQFF. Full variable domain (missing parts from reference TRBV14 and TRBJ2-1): EAGVTQFPSHSVIEKGQTVTLRCDPISGHDNLYWYRRVMGKEIKFLLHFVKESKQDESGMPNNRFLAERTGGTYSTLKVQPAELEDSGVYFCASSQGSSSYNEQFFGPGTRLTVL.

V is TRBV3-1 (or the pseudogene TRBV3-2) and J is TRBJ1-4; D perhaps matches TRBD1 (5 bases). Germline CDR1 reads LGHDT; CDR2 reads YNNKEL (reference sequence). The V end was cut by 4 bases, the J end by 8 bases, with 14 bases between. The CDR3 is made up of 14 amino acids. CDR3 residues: CASSPPRGAEKLFF. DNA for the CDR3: TGTGCCAGCAGCCCTCCGAGGGGTGCCGAAAAACTGTTTTTT.

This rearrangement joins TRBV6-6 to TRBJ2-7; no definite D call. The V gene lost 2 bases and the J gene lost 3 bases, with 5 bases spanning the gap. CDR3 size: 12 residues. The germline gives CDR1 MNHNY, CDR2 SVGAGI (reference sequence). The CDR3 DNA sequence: TGTGCCAGCAGTTACGGGCGCTACGAGCAGTACGTC. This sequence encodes CASSYGRYEQYV.

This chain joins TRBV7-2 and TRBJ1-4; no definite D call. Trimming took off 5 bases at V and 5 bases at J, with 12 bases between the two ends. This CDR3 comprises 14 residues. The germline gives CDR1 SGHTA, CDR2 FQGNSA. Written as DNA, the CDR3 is TGTGCCAGCAGCCCCCGGGTGAAAAATGAAAAACTGTTTTTT. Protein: CASSPRVKNEKLFF.

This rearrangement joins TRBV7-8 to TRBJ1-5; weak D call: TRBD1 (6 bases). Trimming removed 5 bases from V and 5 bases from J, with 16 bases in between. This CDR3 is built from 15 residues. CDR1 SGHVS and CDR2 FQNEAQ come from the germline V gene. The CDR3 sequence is CASSRRGGVHQPQHF. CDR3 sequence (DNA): TGTGCCAGCAGCAGAAGGGGGGGGGTGCATCAGCCCCAGCATTTT.

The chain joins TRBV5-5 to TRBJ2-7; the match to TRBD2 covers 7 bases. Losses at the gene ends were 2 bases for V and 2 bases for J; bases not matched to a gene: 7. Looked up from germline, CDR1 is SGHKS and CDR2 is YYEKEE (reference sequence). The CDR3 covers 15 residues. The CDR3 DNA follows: TGTGCCAGCAGCTTCGGGACTATCCCCACCTACGAGCAGTACTTC. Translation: CASSFGTIPTYEQYF.

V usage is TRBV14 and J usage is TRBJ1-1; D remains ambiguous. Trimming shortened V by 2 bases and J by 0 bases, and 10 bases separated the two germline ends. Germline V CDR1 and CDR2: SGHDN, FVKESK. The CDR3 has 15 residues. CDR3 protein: CASSQYGRVNTEAFF. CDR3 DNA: TGTGCCAGCAGCCAATACGGCCGGGTGAACACTGAAGCTTTCTTT.

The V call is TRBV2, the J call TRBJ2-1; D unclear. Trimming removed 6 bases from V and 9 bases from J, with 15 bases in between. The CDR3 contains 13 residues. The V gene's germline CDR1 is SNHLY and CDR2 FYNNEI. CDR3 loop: CASSPTTGSEQFF. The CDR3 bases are TGTGCCAGCAGCCCGACGACTGGTAGTGAGCAGTTCTTC. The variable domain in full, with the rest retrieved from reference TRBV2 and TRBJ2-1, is EPEVTQTPSHQVTQMGQEVILRCVPISNHLYFYWYRQILGQKVEFLVSFYNNEISEKSEIFDDQFSVERPDGSNFTLKIRSTKLEDSAMYFCASSPTTGSEQFFGPGTRLTVL.